This T cell receptor beta chain was captured by sequencing in a study of OX40 agonist ivuxolimab in advanced cancers. Germline V gives CDR1 KGHSH, CDR2 LQKENI. This CDR3 is built from 14 residues. With V trimmed by 1 base and J by 6 bases, 2 bases remained unmatched. Findings of the study overall: CD8+ T cells were the subset that, on average, had more expanded clones than CD4+.

This table comes from immunoSEQ multiplex PCR, and its TCRdb copy is limited to in-frame clones, with some not included. The table has around 72,000 clones, approximately 89% seen once; the top ten hold less than 2.5%. A few counts support this clone. Its target is unknown. Blood sampling was done at baseline, cycle 4 day 1, and cycle 7 day 1. This clonotype was sampled from an adult with an advanced solid tumor such as melanoma, head and neck, liver or kidney cancer. Sample: CD4+ or CD8+ T cells sorted from blood, taken in a trial of the OX40 agonist ivuxolimab. The V call is TRBV18, the J call TRBJ2-1; the match to TRBD2 covers 8 bases. The CDR3 DNA reads as TGTGCCAGCTCACCACGGACTAGCCCCAATGAGCAGTTCTTC. Translated: CASSPRTSPNEQFF.